One T cell receptor beta chain is described in this entry. These data come from a study of T cell changes during pregnancy in multiple sclerosis. Profiled with immunoSEQ multiplex PCR; TCRdb holds only in-frame clones, not every one. The table includes over 65,000 clones, approximately 90% detected once. This CDR3 contains 20 residues. Per the germline V gene, CDR1 is LGHNA and CDR2 is YNFKEQ. The ends lost 0 bases at V and 0 bases at J; junction bases unmatched: 10. This sequence joins TRBV4-2 and TRBJ2-1, with 11 bases that match TRBD2. This clonotype was obtained from a female donor with multiple sclerosis, enrolled in a pregnancy study. The specimen was peripheral blood, collected in the first trimester of pregnancy. The CDR3 loop is CASSQDGASGRFVSYNEQFF. Here the CDR3 DNA reads TGTGCCAGCAGCCAAGATGGGGCTAGCGGGAGGTTTGTCTCCTACAATGAGCAGTTCTTC.